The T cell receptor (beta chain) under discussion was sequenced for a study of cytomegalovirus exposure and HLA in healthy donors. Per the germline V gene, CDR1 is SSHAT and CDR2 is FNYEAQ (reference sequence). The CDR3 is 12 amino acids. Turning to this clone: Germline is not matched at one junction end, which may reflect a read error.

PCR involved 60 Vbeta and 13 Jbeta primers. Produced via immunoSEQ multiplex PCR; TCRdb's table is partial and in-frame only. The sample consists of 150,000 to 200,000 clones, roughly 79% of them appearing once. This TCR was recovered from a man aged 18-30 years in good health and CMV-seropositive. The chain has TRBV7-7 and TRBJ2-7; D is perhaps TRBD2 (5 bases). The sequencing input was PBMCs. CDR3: CASSPGGHEQYF. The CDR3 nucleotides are TGTGCTAGCAGCCCAGGAGGCCACGAGCAGTACTTC.